This T cell receptor beta chain derives from a study of T cell repertoires in cytomegalovirus infection. Study context: The public TCR beta signatures pointed to both CMV infection and matching HLA type. Study-wide results and limits: Cumulative public TCR beta family frequency identified CMV carriers with the relevant HLA. In two of eight donors, the top clonotype was HLA-C-restricted CMV-specific.

In regard to this clonotype: Its target is not known.

TCRdb called the reads again in MiXCR, with one record for every CDR3 protein. The profile shows approximately 500,000 distinct CDR3 sequences, 11% of them singletons. There are 14 residues in the CDR3. From germline, CDR1 is ENHRY and CDR2 SYGVKD. V gave up 4 bases and J gave up 3 bases, with 10 bases separating them. The V call is TRBV10-3, the J call TRBJ2-1; D possibly matches TRBD1 or TRBD2 (5 bases each). Source material: PBMCs. This receptor was identified in a human donor in good health (CMV status not recorded). Some clones in this sample may be carry-over from other donors' samples. The CDR3 DNA sequence: TGTGCCATCAGTGTGGAGGACATCTACAATGAGCAGTTCTTC. The encoded protein is CAISVEDIYNEQFF.